Listed here are 10 T cell receptor beta chains from one sample, sequenced in a study of chemoradiotherapy in HPV16-positive cancers. Assay: immunoSEQ multiplex PCR; the TCRdb copy retains only in-frame clones and omits some. The sample holds under 20,000 clones, about four fifths seen once. Sequencing was performed on blood, taken from a patient who underwent chemoradiotherapy. Receptors originate from a human donor with HPV-associated anogenital cancer.

The rearrangement uses TRBV5-4 and TRBJ1-2; the D is unclear. This CDR3 spans 13 amino acids. Trimming pared 4 bases from V and 5 bases from J, leaving 12 bases between. CDR1 SGHNT and CDR2 YYREEE come from the germline V gene (reference sequence). The CDR3 loop reads CASSADHLYGYTF. The CDR3 nucleotides are TGTGCCAGCAGCGCTGACCATCTGTATGGCTACACCTTC.

The chain carries TRBV5-1 and TRBJ2-3; D not resolved. V was shortened by 0 bases and J by 0 bases, with 11 bases between the two germline ends. Germline CDR1 and CDR2: SGHRS and YFSETQ. This CDR3 contains 16 residues. The CDR3, as DNA: TGCGCCAGCAGCTTGGCCCAGGCGCCTAGCACAGATACGCAGTATTTT. It encodes CASSLAQAPSTDTQYF.

The genes are TRBV4-3 and TRBJ1-2, with 8 bases that match TRBD1. This CDR3 is built from 16 residues. J lost 3 bases, V lost 0 bases, and 6 bases had no gene match. From germline, CDR1 is LGHNA and CDR2 YSLEER. DNA for the CDR3: TGCGCCAGCAGCCAAGATACAGGACAGGGACACTATGGCTACACCTTC. Amino acids: CASSQDTGQGHYGYTF.

This sequence joins TRBV27 and TRBJ1-4; no clear D gene. This CDR3 contains 15 residues. V was cut by 0 bases and J by 10 bases, with 15 bases left in between. Germline CDR1 and CDR2: MNHEY and SMNVEV (reference sequence). The CDR3 sequence is CASSLSGVLIGKLFF. The CDR3 nucleotides are TGTGCCAGCAGTTTATCCGGGGTCTTAATAGGAAAACTGTTTTTT.

This clone has only one observation. The chain recombines TRBV9 with TRBJ1-1; no reliable D call. Per germline, CDR1 SGDLS and CDR2 YYNGEE. The CDR3 has 13 amino acids. Trimming pared 7 bases from V and 2 bases from J, leaving 12 bases between. CDR3 DNA: TGTGCCAGCGGGCCGGGCAGAAACACTGAAGCTTTCTTT. Residues: CASGPGRNTEAFF.

The chain carries TRBV5-4 and TRBJ1-4; D is uncertain. Looked up from germline, CDR1 is SGHNT and CDR2 is YYREEE (reference sequence). The germline V and J ends were trimmed by 0 bases and 8 bases, with 8 bases remaining between them. This CDR3 is 13 amino acids long. The CDR3 DNA is TGTGCCAGCAGCTTGGGGCCGCGAGAAAAACTGTTTTTT. Translated, it gives CASSLGPREKLFF.

The chain joins TRBV7-8 to TRBJ2-2, with a tentative D call TRBD1 (6 bases). V dropped 5 bases and J dropped 1 base, with 14 bases sitting between them. Per the germline V gene, CDR1 is SGHVS and CDR2 is FQNEAQ. The CDR3 extends over 16 amino acids. For the CDR3, the DNA is TGTGCCAGCAGCATTCTCAGGGGTGGGAACACCGGGGAGCTGTTTTTT. This translates into CASSILRGGNTGELFF.

The gene calls are TRBV11-1 and TRBJ2-2, with D unresolved. The V gene lost 10 bases and the J gene lost 5 bases, with 17 bases spanning the gap. The CDR3 has 14 amino acids. Germline-derived CDR1 and CDR2 are SGHAT and FQDESV (reference sequence). CDR3 loop: CATSRALGTGELFF. The CDR3 nucleotides read TGTGCCACCTCCCGGGCACTGGGGACCGGGGAGCTGTTTTTT. Using reference TRBV11-1 and TRBJ2-2 for the parts outside the CDR3, the full variable domain is EAEVAQSPRYKITEKSQAVAFWCDPISGHATLYWYRQILGQGPELLVQFQDESVVDDSQLPKDRFSAERLKGVDSTLKIQPAELGDSAMYLCATSRALGTGELFFGEGSRLTVL.

This clone occurred a few times. The chain couples TRBV7-8 to TRBJ1-2; TRBD1 matches 12 bases. The V and J ends lost 3 bases and 4 bases, in that order; junction bases with no gene match: 9. CDR1 SGHVS and CDR2 FQNEAQ come from the germline V gene. This CDR3 is built from 17 residues. The CDR3 coding sequence is TGTGCCAGCAGCTTCCGGGACAGGGGGCGCATGTTCTATGGCTACACCTTC. Translating gives CASSFRDRGRMFYGYTF.

This clone was seen a single time. V is TRBV10-3 and J is TRBJ2-2; weak D call: TRBD2 (7 bases). V was trimmed by 3 bases and J by 4 bases, leaving 12 bases between them. Germline lookup yields CDR1 ENHRY and CDR2 SYGVKD. This CDR3 has 15 amino acids. The CDR3 DNA reads TGTGCCATCAGTGACCCAGGGGAGGGCACCGGGGAGCTGTTTTTT. It yields the protein CAISDPGEGTGELFF.